The clone carrying this TCR beta chain was found many times. The antigen remains unidentified. The entry originates in a study of T-cell memory formation after mild COVID-19. Study-wide findings and caveats: Confirmation of SARS-CoV-2 specificity was lacking for second-wave clones peaking day 37. The study found contracting CD4+ clones mainly in CM and EM and contracting CD8+ clones in EMRA.

This CDR3 contains 15 residues. CDR1 is MNHNY, CDR2 SVGAGI, per germline (reference sequence). Trimming removed 6 bases from V and 0 bases from J, with 12 bases in between. One entry per CDR3 protein results from TCRdb running MiXCR on the 5' RACE reads. The table shows 130,000 to 150,000 distinct CDR3 sequences, with under 7% occurring only once. V gene TRBV6-6 combines with J gene TRBJ2-4, with D unclear. Sequences were obtained from PBMCs or a T cell subset sorted from them (not recorded which). The receptor's source is an adult woman who had mild COVID-19 (a few samples of this study predate the infection). Cell type and time point are not known. The CDR3 region has the DNA TGTGCCAGCAGCCACTCTGTTCTAGCCAAAAACATTCAGTACTTC. Its protein is CASSHSVLAKNIQYF.